Described below is a single T cell receptor (beta chain) sequence and its context. This specimen belongs to a study of blood T cell repertoires in COVID-19. Clones were sequenced by immunoSEQ multiplex PCR, and TCRdb holds only the in-frame ones, with some missing. The sample contains 200,000 or so clones, roughly 84% of which appear only once. Donors in Cohort 3 who had recovered were those with two negative PCRs, healthcare professional clearance, or resolution of their symptoms. Deletions cut 0 bases from V and 0 bases from J, with 9 bases between. The CDR3 spans 15 residues. Looked up from germline, CDR1 is SGDLS and CDR2 is YYNGEE.

The chain carries TRBV9 and TRBJ1-1; perhaps TRBD1 as D (5 bases). The sample consisted of PBMCs or T cells enriched from blood (not recorded which). The sequence derives from a man aged 35 to 55 who had recovered from COVID-19. Written as DNA, the CDR3 is TGTGCCAGCAGCGTAGACCCAGGGTTGAACACTGAAGCTTTCTTT. Protein: CASSVDPGLNTEAFF.